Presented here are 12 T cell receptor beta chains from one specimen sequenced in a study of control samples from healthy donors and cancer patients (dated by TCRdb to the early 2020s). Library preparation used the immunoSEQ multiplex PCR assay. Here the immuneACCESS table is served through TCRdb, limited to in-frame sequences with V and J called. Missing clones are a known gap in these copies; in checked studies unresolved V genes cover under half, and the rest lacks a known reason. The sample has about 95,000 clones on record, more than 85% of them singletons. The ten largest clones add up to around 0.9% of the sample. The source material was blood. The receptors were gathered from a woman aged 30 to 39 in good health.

CDR3 sequence: CASSLTSGRRVRGTDTQYF. DNA of the CDR3: TGTGCCAGTAGCCTCACTAGCGGGAGGAGAGTGAGGGGCACAGATACGCAGTATTTT. The rearrangement links TRBV19 to TRBJ2-3; TRBD2 aligns across 12 bases. V gave up 6 bases and J gave up 1 base; unmatched junction bases: 14. The V gene's germline CDR1 is LNHDA and CDR2 SQIVND (reference sequence). The CDR3 contains 19 residues.

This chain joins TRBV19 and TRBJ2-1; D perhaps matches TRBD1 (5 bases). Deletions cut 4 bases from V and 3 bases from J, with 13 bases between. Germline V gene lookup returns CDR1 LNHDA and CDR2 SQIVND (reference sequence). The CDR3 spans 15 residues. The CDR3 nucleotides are TGTGCCAGTAGTAGACCCAGGGTCAACTACAATGAGCAGTTCTTC. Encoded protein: CASSRPRVNYNEQFF.

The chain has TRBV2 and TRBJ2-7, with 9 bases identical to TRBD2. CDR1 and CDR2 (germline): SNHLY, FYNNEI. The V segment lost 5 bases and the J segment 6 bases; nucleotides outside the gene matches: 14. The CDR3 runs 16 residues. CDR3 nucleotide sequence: TGTGCCAGCAGTACTTTGTCCGGGACTAGCAACCCCGAGCAGTACTTC. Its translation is CASSTLSGTSNPEQYF.

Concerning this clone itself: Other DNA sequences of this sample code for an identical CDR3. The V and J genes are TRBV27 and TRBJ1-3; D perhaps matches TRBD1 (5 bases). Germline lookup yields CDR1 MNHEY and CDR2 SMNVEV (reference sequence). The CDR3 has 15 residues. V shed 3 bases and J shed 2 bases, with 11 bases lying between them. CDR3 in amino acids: CASSFRGGAGNTIYF. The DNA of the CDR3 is TGTGCCAGCAGTTTTAGAGGAGGGGCTGGAAACACCATATATTTT.

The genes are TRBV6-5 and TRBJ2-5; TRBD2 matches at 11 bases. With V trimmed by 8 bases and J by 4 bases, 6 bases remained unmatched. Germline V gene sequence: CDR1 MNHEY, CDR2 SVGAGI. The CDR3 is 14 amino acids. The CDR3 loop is CASVAGGRGETQYF. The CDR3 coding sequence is TGTGCCAGCGTAGCGGGAGGGCGAGGAGAGACCCAGTACTTC.

The CDR3 nucleotides read TGTGCCAGCAGCCAAGATCGGGCGGGATCCTTATTGAATACGCAGTATTTT. Translating it yields CASSQDRAGSLLNTQYF. The chain links TRBV3-1 (or the pseudogene TRBV3-2) to TRBJ2-3; weak D call: TRBD2 (6 bases). The CDR3 has 17 amino acids. Germline CDR1 and CDR2: LGHDT and YNNKEL (reference sequence). V lost 0 bases and J lost 7, with 20 bases in between.

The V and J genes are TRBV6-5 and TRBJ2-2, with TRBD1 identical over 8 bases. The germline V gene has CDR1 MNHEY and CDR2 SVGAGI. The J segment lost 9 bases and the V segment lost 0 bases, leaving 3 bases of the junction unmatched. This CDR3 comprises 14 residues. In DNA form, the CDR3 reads TGTGCCAGCAGTTACTCGGGGACAGGTTGGGAGCTGTTTTTT. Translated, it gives CASSYSGTGWELFF.

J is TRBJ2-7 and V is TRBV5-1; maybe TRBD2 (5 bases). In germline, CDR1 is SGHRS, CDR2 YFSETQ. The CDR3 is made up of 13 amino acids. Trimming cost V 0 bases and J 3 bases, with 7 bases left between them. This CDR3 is CASSLGGNYEQYF. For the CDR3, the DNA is TGCGCCAGCAGCTTGGGAGGGAACTACGAGCAGTACTTC.

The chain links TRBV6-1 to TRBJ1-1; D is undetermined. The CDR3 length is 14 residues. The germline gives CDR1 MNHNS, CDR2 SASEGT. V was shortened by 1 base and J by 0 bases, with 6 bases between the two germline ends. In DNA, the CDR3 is TGTGCCAGCAGTGAAGGACACCTGAACACTGAAGCTTTCTTT. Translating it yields CASSEGHLNTEAFF.

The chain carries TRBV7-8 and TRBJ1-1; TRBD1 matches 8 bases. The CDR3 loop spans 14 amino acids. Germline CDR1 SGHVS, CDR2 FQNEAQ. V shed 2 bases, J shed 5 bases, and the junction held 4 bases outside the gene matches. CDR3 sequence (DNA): TGTGCCAGCAGCTTAACAGGGGGGGGTACTGAAGCTTTCTTT. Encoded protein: CASSLTGGGTEAFF.

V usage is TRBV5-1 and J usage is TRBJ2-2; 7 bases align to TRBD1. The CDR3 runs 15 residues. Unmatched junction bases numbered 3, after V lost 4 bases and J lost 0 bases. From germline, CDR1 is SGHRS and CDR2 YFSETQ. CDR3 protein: CASSPGTANTGELFF. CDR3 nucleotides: TGCGCCAGCAGCCCTGGGACAGCGAACACCGGGGAGCTGTTTTTT.

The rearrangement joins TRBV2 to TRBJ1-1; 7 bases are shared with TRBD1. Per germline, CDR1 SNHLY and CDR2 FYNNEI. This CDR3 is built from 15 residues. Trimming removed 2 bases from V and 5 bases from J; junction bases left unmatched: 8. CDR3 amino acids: CASSERRQGRTEAFF. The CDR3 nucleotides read TGTGCCAGCAGTGAAAGGCGACAGGGAAGAACTGAAGCTTTCTTT.